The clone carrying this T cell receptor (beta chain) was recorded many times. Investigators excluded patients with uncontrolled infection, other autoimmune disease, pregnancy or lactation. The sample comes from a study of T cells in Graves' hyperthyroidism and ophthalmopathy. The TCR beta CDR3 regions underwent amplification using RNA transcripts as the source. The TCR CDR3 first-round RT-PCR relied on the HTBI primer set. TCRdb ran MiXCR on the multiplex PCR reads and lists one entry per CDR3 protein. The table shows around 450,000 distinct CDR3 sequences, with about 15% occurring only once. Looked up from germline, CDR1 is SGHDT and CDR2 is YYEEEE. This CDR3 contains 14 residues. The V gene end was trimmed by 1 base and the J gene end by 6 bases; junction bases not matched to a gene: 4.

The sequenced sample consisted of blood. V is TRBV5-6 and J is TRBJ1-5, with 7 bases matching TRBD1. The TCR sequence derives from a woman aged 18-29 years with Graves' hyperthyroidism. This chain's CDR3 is CASSLTGVAQPQHF. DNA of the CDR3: TGTGCCAGCAGCTTGACAGGGGTAGCTCAGCCCCAGCATTTT.